This T cell receptor (beta chain) originates from a study of CXCR3-negative and CXCR3-positive naive CD8 T cells. Libraries of TRB cDNA were made by 5' RACE and carried UMIs. Reprocessing the 5' RACE reads, TCRdb reports a single entry for every CDR3 protein and omits DNA. This sample contains about 110,000 distinct CDR3 sequences. CDR1 is SGHRS, CDR2 YFSETQ, per germline. The CDR3 contains 13 residues. Whole-study results and caveats: Relative to CXCR3-negative naive cells, CXCR3-positive naive cells had more hydrophobic TRB CDR3s. Naive subsets had comparable surface CD5, so TRB CDR3 properties gauged TCR strength. Both of the naive subsets showed about the same high diversity, but memory CD8+ cells had much less.

As to this clonotype: Antigen specificity is unknown.

The source of this sequence is a human donor in good health. Some clones in this sample may be carry-over from other donors' samples. The V and J genes are TRBV5-1 and TRBJ1-1. The material sequenced was naive CXCR3+ CD8+ T cells from blood. Sample subset: CD45RO-CCR7+CD27+CD95- naive CD8+ T cells expressing CXCR3 (TNR3+). Here the CDR3 reads CASSDQKNTEAFF.